This T cell receptor (beta chain) was sequenced for a study of T cell repertoires in cytomegalovirus infection. Each CDR3 protein gets one entry after TCRdb re-called the reads with MiXCR. The table includes under 200,000 distinct CDR3 sequences, approximately 17% detected once. This CDR3 comprises 15 residues. The germline CDR1 and CDR2 sequences are SGHAT and FQDESV (reference sequence). V was trimmed by 5 bases and J by 3 bases, leaving 16 bases between them. The chain recombines TRBV11-1 with TRBJ2-5; tentatively, D is TRBD1 (6 bases). The clonotype was recovered from a human donor in good health (CMV status not recorded). Some clones in this sample may be carry-over from other donors' samples. The specimen sequenced was CD8+ T cells from PBMCs. CDR3 loop: CASSPERGFEETQYF. The CDR3 region has the DNA TGTGCCAGCAGCCCCGAGAGGGGGTTTGAAGAGACCCAGTACTTC. The full variable domain, rest sourced from reference TRBV11-1 and TRBJ2-5, is EAEVAQSPRYKITEKSQAVAFWCDPISGHATLYWYRQILGQGPELLVQFQDESVVDDSQLPKDRFSAERLKGVDSTLKIQPAELGDSAMYLCASSPERGFEETQYFGPGTRLLVL.